The 11 T cell receptor beta chains presented below share a single source sample, sequenced in a study of blood T cells in healthy people across ages. A second roughly 6 to 11 cycle PCR used barcoded and J-beta primers. TCRdb reprocessed the 5' RACE reads with MiXCR, giving one entry per CDR3 protein. In the table there are roughly 1.6 million distinct CDR3 sequences, around 35% of which are singletons. What was sequenced was blood. All receptors come from a young woman in good health.

This clonotype was recorded only once. The V call is TRBV7-2, the J call TRBJ2-3; 8 bases are shared with TRBD2. Trimming cost V 4 bases and J 3 bases; bases outside gene matches: 12. This CDR3 region has 17 residues. The germline V gene encodes CDR1 SGHTA and CDR2 FQGNSA. The CDR3 DNA is TGTGCCAGCAGCTCGGGACGAGCGGGGGTCCGTACAGATACGCAGTATTTT. Amino acid sequence: CASSSGRAGVRTDTQYF.

This clonotype was observed a handful of times. The V gene is TRBV10-3, the J gene TRBJ2-1; 9 bases align to TRBD1. This CDR3 contains 14 residues. J was trimmed by 2 bases and V by 6 bases; bases with no gene match: 2. The germline V gene encodes CDR1 ENHRY and CDR2 SYGVKD. The CDR3: CAIRGQGPYNEQFF. CDR3 in DNA: TGTGCCATCAGGGGACAGGGCCCCTACAATGAGCAGTTCTTC.

This clonotype occurred a few times. The chain links TRBV20-1 to TRBJ2-1, with 7 bases fitting TRBD2. Looked up from germline, CDR1 is DFQATT and CDR2 is SNEGSKA (reference sequence). The CDR3 is 17 residues long. The trim removed 4 bases at V and 2 bases at J, leaving 14 bases unmatched. The CDR3 DNA is TGCAGTGCTAACTCCCGATTGAGCGGGGCGGCCTACAATGAGCAGTTCTTC. Protein: CSANSRLSGAAYNEQFF.

On this clonotype: This sequence may be a read error, since a much larger clone differs from it by one base. The chain has TRBV4-1 and TRBJ2-5; TRBD2 agrees at 11 bases. The CDR3 runs to 16 residues. CDR1 MGHRA and CDR2 YSYEKL come from the germline V gene. The CDR3 DNA reads as TGCACCAGCAGCCAAGAACTACTAGCGGGAGTAGAGACCCAGTACTTC. The encoded protein is CTSSQELLAGVETQYF.

V usage is TRBV6-2 or TRBV6-3 and J usage is TRBJ2-2; D remains unclear. The CDR3 is 11 residues long. CDR1 MNHEY and CDR2 SVGEGT come from the germline V gene. The V end lost 11 bases, the J end lost 4 bases, and 8 bases lay between the germline ends. CDR3 coding DNA: TGTGCCGCCCCGGTCACCGGGGAGCTGTTTTTT. Translating it yields CAAPVTGELFF.

The chain is built from TRBV28 and TRBJ2-7; maybe TRBD2 (6 bases). The CDR3 consists of 14 residues. Germline V gene sequence: CDR1 MDHEN, CDR2 SYDVKM. V was clipped by 3 bases and J by 4 bases, with 13 bases between them. Here the CDR3 reads CASSFRGTIYEQYF. For the CDR3, the DNA is TGTGCCAGCAGTTTTCGGGGGACCATATACGAGCAGTACTTC.

Written as DNA, the CDR3 is TGCAGTGGCGGAAAGCCCAGGCGGGAGAGAGATAAGCAGTTCTTC. This encodes CSGGKPRRERDKQFF. J is TRBJ2-1 and V is TRBV20-1, with 7 bases matching TRBD2. V lost 7 bases, J lost 11 bases, and 20 bases stayed unmatched. Germline V gene lookup returns CDR1 DFQATT and CDR2 SNEGSKA (reference sequence). This CDR3 comprises 15 residues.

This clonotype appeared a few times. The chain employs TRBV6-5 and TRBJ2-3, with D possibly matching TRBD1 (5 bases). The CDR3 totals 17 residues. Between the trimmed V and J ends, which lost 4 bases and 4 bases, there was a span of 21 bases. Germline loops: CDR1 MNHEY, CDR2 SVGAGI. CDR3 sequence reads: CASSFGVGLGQPDTQYF. The CDR3, as DNA: TGTGCCAGCAGTTTTGGGGTTGGGCTGGGGCAGCCAGATACGCAGTATTTT.

This clonotype was counted a few times. This sequence joins TRBV29-1 and TRBJ1-1; D unclear. Per the germline V gene, CDR1 is SQVTM and CDR2 is ANQGSEA. The CDR3 spans 12 residues. Trimming removed 7 bases from V and 2 bases from J, with 11 bases in between. The CDR3 DNA is TGCAGCGAAAGTTCAAGCAACACTGAAGCTTTCTTT. Translating it yields CSESSSNTEAFF.

A few counts support this clonotype. This chain links TRBV7-2 with TRBJ1-6, with a possible D match to TRBD1 (6 bases). The CDR3 contains 13 residues. The germline gives CDR1 SGHTA, CDR2 FQGNSA. Trimming pared 5 bases from V and 10 bases from J, leaving 12 bases between. The CDR3 DNA reads as TGTGCCAGCAGCGCACGACAGGACTCACCCCTCCACTTT. Its translation is CASSARQDSPLHF.

The V call is TRBV6-2 or TRBV6-3, the J call TRBJ2-3; D is ambiguous. Deletions cut 6 bases from V and 6 bases from J, with 19 bases between. This CDR3 contains 15 residues. Germline V gives CDR1 MNHEY, CDR2 SVGEGT. The CDR3 bases are TGTGCCAGCAGGCCCTCGGGCCCTGCTGGTGATACGCAGTATTTT. Amino acids: CASRPSGPAGDTQYF.